This entry describes one TCR beta chain. The antigen is undetermined. The CDR3 totals 13 residues. The V gene's germline CDR1 is SGHVS and CDR2 FNYEAQ. Trimming took off 5 bases at V and 7 bases at J, with 14 bases between the two ends. Genomic DNA acted as the template from which TCR beta VDJ combination and CDR3 sequence profiling were carried out. A single record per CDR3 protein comes from TCRdb applying MiXCR to the reads. The table shows 250,000 to 300,000 distinct CDR3 sequences, with around 60% occurring only once. This sample is part of a study of CD8+CD57+ T cells in acquired aplastic anemia. The overall study: Yields of DNA that came from sorted CD4+ and CD8+ cells averaged roughly 3.2 ug. Study outcomes and limitations: There were over 25 CD8+ CDR3 sequences that occurred in both patients and controls. Significance was not reached for CD8+ Simpson's diversity between patients and controls.

This sequence joins TRBV7-6 and TRBJ1-1, with D tentatively TRBD1 (5 bases). This clonotype was obtained from a human donor with severe aplastic anemia or a healthy control (not recorded which). Sequencing was performed on sorted CD4+, CD8+, or CD8+CD57+ T cells (not recorded which) from PBMCs. The CDR3 DNA sequence: TGTGCCAGCAGCGAGGGACGGCACCTTGAAGCTTTCTTT. This encodes CASSEGRHLEAFF.